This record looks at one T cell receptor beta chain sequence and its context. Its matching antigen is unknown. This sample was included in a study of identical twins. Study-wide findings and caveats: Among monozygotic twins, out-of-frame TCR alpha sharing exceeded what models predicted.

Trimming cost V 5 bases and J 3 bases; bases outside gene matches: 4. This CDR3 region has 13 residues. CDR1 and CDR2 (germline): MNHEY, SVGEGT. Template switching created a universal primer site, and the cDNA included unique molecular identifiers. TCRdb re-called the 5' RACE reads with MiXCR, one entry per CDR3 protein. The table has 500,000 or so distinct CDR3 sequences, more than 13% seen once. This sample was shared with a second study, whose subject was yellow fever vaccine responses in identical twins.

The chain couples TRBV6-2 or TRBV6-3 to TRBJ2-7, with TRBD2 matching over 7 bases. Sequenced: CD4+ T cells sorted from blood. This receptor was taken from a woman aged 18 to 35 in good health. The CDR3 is CASSREDRYEQYF. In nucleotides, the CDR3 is TGTGCCAGCAGTCGGGAGGACCGCTACGAGCAGTACTTC.